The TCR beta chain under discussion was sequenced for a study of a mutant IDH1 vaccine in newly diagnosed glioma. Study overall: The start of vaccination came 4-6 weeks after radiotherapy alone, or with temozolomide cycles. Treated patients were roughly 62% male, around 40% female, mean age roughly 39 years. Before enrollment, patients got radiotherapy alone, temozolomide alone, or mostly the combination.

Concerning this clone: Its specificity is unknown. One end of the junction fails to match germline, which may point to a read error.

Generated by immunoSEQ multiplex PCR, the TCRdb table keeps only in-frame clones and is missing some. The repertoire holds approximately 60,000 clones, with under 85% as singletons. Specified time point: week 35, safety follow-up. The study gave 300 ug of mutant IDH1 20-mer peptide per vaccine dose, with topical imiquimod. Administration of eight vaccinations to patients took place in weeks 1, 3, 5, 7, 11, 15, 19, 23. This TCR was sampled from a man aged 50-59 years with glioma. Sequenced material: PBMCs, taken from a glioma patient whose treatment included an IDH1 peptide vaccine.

The CDR3 reads CAWGVEYGYTF. The DNA for the CDR3 is TGTGCCTGGGGTGTAGAGTATGGCTACACCTTC. The rearrangement uses TRBV30 and TRBJ1-2; D is uncertain. This CDR3 is built from 11 residues. Germline lookup yields CDR1 GTSNPN and CDR2 SVGIG (reference sequence).